This T cell receptor beta chain was sequenced during a study of Graves' ophthalmopathy and Graves' hyperthyroidism (dated by TCRdb to between 2017 and 2018). For the wider study: Peripheral blood samples were taken at the time of initial diagnosis, before any treatment was given. Following sampling, methimazole starting at 30 mg daily was administered to hyperthyroidism patients, and high-dose intravenous methylprednisolone was administered to ophthalmopathy patients. The study used TCR beta repertoire signatures to distinguish Graves' ophthalmopathy from Graves' hyperthyroidism and to predict progression to ophthalmopathy. To explore V-J signatures that separate ophthalmopathy from hyperthyroidism, a discovery set of approximately 100 patients was enrolled, consisting of about 45 with ophthalmopathy and some 56 with stable hyperthyroidism. In total, around 130 blood samples were TCR-sequenced: 43 ophthalmopathy, some 75 hyperthyroidism and approximately 17 hyperthyroidism-to-ophthalmopathy patients. In over 5 hyperthyroidism patients, the T-cell repertoire of thyroid tissue was compared with the T-cell repertoire of blood. For independent validation, a separate cohort was made up of about 18 hyperthyroidism patients plus 17 patients who later progressed from hyperthyroidism to ophthalmopathy.

CDR1 MNHEY and CDR2 SVGEGT were looked up in the germline V gene. There are 16 amino acids in the CDR3, from cysteine to phenylalanine inclusive. Only CDR3 DNA remains: 48 bases, in frame from the first base. A distance of 16 bases separates the germline ends of V and J, which lose 0 bases and 5 bases respectively. TCR beta CDR3 regions were amplified from RNA transcripts for repertoire sequencing. The first round of RT-PCR was done with HTBI primers and the Qiagen OneStep RT-PCR kit, and was followed by a second round of multiplex PCR, then size selection and purification. The libraries underwent paired-end sequencing with 100 bp reads on an Illumina HiSeq2000. Under the source paper's analysis protocol: Reads were processed with SOAPnuke, discarding reads with adapters, uncalled bases, mean Phred below 15, or no exact constant-primer or identifier match. COPE v1.2.5 was used to merge high-quality paired reads. Unique nucleotide sequences were defined as clonotypes and aligned to IMGT TRB V, D and J references using MiTCR v1.1. Only V-J combinations with frequency above 0.0001 were analysed, covering approximately 99% of repertoires. For each V-J combination, a TCR clonal expansion and chaos score was defined as F50 clonal expansion divided by the chaos observed in the TCRdist matrix. Welch's t-statistics and random forest were used to narrow the features down to around 13 V-J combinations, which were then fed into a naive Bayes classifier. The similarity between thyroid and blood repertoires was quantified using the Morisita-Horn index. The public reads were reanalyzed by TCRdb: fastp trimming at Q25, MiXCR alignment, in-frame beta chains only. Every distinct CDR3 protein forms one entry, paired with its most common genes and DNA. None of the V and J calls come from the authors' own analysis; TCRdb made them. The sample contains under 350,000 distinct CDR3 sequences, 15% to 20% of them found a single time. The ten largest clones capture over 9% of the sample.

What the study reported, not specific to this receptor: In cross-validation, the 13-signature model distinguished ophthalmopathy from stable hyperthyroidism with about 89% sensitivity and roughly 81% specificity, while in the test set the corresponding values were about 79% and 69%. Sample size was not statistically predetermined, and group allocation was not concealed from the investigators. In validation, the model predicted ophthalmopathy progression with about 64% sensitivity and 72.22% specificity; some 13 predicted patients were CT-confirmed with GO in a median of approximately six months. Among expanded thyroid clonotypes with frequency above 0.001, most also showed up in blood, which suggests that blood repertoires may reflect the thyroid immune response.

Ophthalmopathy patients had moderately to severely active disease, Clinical Activity Score of at least 3, NOSPECS grade of at least 4, and disease duration under 3 months. Patients with other autoimmune diseases, uncontrolled infections, pregnancy or lactation were excluded from the study. Diagnosis relied on clinical symptoms, serum thyroxine, TRAb, thyroid ultrasound and orbital computed tomography. Using Ficoll-Paque density gradient centrifugation, PBMCs were isolated from less than 11 ml of fresh peripheral blood. Total RNA was extracted with Trizol reagent and quality-checked on an Agilent 2100 Bioanalyzer. As for this clonotype: It lacks a known antigen. The record has no base qualities; no much larger clone is one base away.

This clonotype originated in an adult man with Graves' ophthalmopathy. The chain is encoded by TRBV6-2 or TRBV6-3 joined to TRBJ2-5, with no confident D gene call. Sequencing used peripheral blood. The nucleotide sequence is given as TGTGCCAGCAGTTACTCGTCCCCCTTCCTGGGGGAGACCCAGTACTTC. It translates as CASSYSSPFLGETQYF.